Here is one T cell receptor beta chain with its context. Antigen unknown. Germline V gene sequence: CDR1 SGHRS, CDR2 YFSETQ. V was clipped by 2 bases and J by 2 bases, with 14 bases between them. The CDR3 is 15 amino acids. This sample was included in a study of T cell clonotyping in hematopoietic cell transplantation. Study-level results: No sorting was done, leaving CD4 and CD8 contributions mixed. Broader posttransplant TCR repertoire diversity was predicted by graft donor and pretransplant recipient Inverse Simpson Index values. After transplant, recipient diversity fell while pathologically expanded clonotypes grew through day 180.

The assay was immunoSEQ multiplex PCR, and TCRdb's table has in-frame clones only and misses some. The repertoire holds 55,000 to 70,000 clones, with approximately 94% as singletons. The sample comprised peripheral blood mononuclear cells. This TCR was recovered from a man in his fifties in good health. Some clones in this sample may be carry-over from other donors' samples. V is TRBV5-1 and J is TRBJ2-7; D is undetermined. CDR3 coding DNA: TGCGCCAGCAGCTTAGATGGGCTCCAAGCCTACGAGCAGTACTTC. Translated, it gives CASSLDGLQAYEQYF.